Listed here is a single TCR beta chain. The data derive from a study of CD8 T cells in Susac syndrome. The V end was cut by 8 bases, the J end by 2 bases, with 11 bases between. CDR3 length equals 13 residues. The V gene's germline CDR1 is LGHDT and CDR2 YNNKEL (reference sequence). Random hexamers were used to reverse transcribe an amount of roughly 0.5 to 1 ug RNA. TCRdb independently ran MiXCR on the immunoSEQ multiplex PCR reads; one entry per CDR3 protein. The sample yields about 210,000 distinct CDR3 sequences, 85% to 95% seen once. The controls were healthy donors who were matched for age and sex.

The chain links TRBV3-1 to TRBJ2-3; D gene unclear. The sequence came from a human donor in good health. The sample consisted of CD4+ T cells from PBMCs. CDR3 loop: CASSIRHTDTQYF. CDR3 bases: TGTGCCAGCTCGATCCGACACACAGATACGCAGTATTTT.